The 21 T cell receptor beta chains below were found in one sample sequenced in a study of CD8 T cells in ankylosing spondylitis. Regarding the study as a whole: Blood of patients with ankylosing spondylitis appeared to be characterized by a TCR beta motif of about 8 highly homologous variants.

No antigens are known for them. TCRdb used MiXCR to reprocess the 5' RACE reads, holding one entry per CDR3 protein. The sample comprises 750,000 to 850,000 distinct CDR3 sequences, approximately 10% of which are singletons, and 0.51% rests with the top ten. Sequencing was done on a sample of blood, either unsorted or a sorted T cell fraction (not recorded which). Receptors originate from a male donor with ankylosing spondylitis.

The gene calls are TRBV7-2 and TRBJ2-4, with TRBD1 identical over 7 bases. Losses at the gene ends were 3 bases for V and 6 bases for J; bases not matched to a gene: 2. Germline V gives CDR1 SGHTA, CDR2 FQGNSA. There are 13 residues in the CDR3. CDR3 DNA sequence: TGTGCCAGCAGCTTGAGACAGGGAAACATTCAGTACTTC. This translates into CASSLRQGNIQYF.

This clonotype was seen a few times. The gene calls are TRBV12-3 or TRBV12-4 and TRBJ2-3, with 11 bases lining up with TRBD2. This CDR3 is built from 16 residues. J gave up 2 bases and V 5 bases, and 6 bases lay outside the gene matches. CDR3 sequence reads: CASSPISGRDTDTQYF. As DNA, the CDR3 is TGTGCCAGCAGTCCCATTAGCGGGAGGGACACAGATACGCAGTATTTT.

This clonotype was counted a few times. The rearrangement uses TRBV5-1 and TRBJ2-5, with D uncertain. V shed 0 bases and J shed 2 bases, with 11 bases lying between them. The germline CDR1 and CDR2 sequences are SGHRS and YFSETQ. CDR3 length equals 15 residues. The CDR3 here is CASSLDSGLQETQYF. In DNA form, the CDR3 reads TGCGCCAGCAGCTTGGATTCTGGCTTGCAAGAGACCCAGTACTTC. Full variable domain (missing parts from reference TRBV5-1 and TRBJ2-5): KAGVTQTPRYLIKTRGQQVTLSCSPISGHRSVSWYQQTPGQGLQFLFEYFSETQRNKGNFPGRFSGRQFSNSRSEMNVSTLELGDSALYLCASSLDSGLQETQYFGPGTRLLVL.

This clonotype has more than one count but fewer than ten. The chain recombines TRBV11-1 with TRBJ1-1; D might be TRBD1 (6 bases). There are 13 residues in the CDR3. Germline V lookup: CDR1 SGHAT, CDR2 FQDESV (reference sequence). Trimming shortened V by 3 bases and J by 6 bases, and 11 bases separated the two germline ends. The CDR3 region is CASSLNRVAEAFF. CDR3 DNA: TGTGCCAGCAGCTTGAACAGGGTCGCTGAAGCTTTCTTT.

The chain links TRBV18 to TRBJ2-1, with D hard to call. This CDR3 spans 14 amino acids. The V end was cut by 5 bases, the J end by 8 bases, with 16 bases between. Looked up from germline, CDR1 is KGHSH and CDR2 is LQKENI. CDR3 sequence: CASSRNAYRDEQFF. CDR3 DNA: TGTGCCAGCTCAAGGAACGCCTACCGCGATGAGCAGTTCTTC.

This clonotype was found a few times. This rearrangement joins TRBV29-1 to TRBJ1-1; no clear D gene. This CDR3 has 12 amino acids. Germline CDR1 is SQVTM and CDR2 is ANQGSEA. The V end was cut by 8 bases, the J end by 1 base, with 11 bases between. In DNA form, the CDR3 reads TGCAGCTATCACCCCCGGAACACTGAAGCTTTCTTT. This gives the protein CSYHPRNTEAFF. The full variable domain, its missing parts supplied by reference TRBV29-1 and TRBJ1-1, is SAVISQKPSRDICQRGTSLTIQCQVDSQVTMMFWYRQQPGQSLTLIATANQGSEATYESGFVIDKFPISRPNLTFSTLTVSNMSPEDSSIYLCSYHPRNTEAFFGQGTRLTVV.

The J gene is TRBJ2-1, the V gene TRBV6-1; 8 bases are shared with TRBD1. Trimming took 4 bases from V and 4 from J; bases not matched to a gene: 6. The CDR3 has 15 amino acids. From germline, CDR1 is MNHNS and CDR2 SASEGT. The CDR3 region is CASSAQGAVYNEQFF. Here the CDR3 DNA reads TGTGCCAGCAGTGCCCAGGGGGCGGTTTACAATGAGCAGTTCTTC.

The V and J genes are TRBV29-1 and TRBJ2-1, with D unclear. Trimming shortened V by 5 bases and J by 11 bases, and 13 bases separated the two germline ends. This CDR3 region has 11 residues. The germline V gene encodes CDR1 SQVTM and CDR2 ANQGSEA. The CDR3 loop is CSVPLAQKQFF. The CDR3 coding sequence is TGCAGCGTTCCCTTGGCACAGAAGCAGTTCTTC.

This rearrangement joins TRBV25-1 to TRBJ1-2; D ambiguous. Germline CDR1 MGHDK, CDR2 SYGVNS. The CDR3 runs 14 residues. Trimming stripped 1 base from V and 0 bases from J, with 6 bases between. Here the CDR3 DNA reads TGTGCCAGCAGTGAATTAACAGCTAACTATGGCTACACCTTC. Encoded protein: CASSELTANYGYTF.

As concerns this clonotype: The limits of the CDR3 on the DNA are not certain, so only TCRdb's listed CDR3 is given. The chain is built from TRBV28 and TRBJ2-7; whether TRBD2, the table's D call, matches the DNA was not checked. The CDR3 adds up to 19 amino acids, both ends counted. CDR1 is MDHEN, CDR2 SYDVKM, per germline. The chain's CDR3 is CATPGDPGRARSVRGEQYF.

This clonotype was seen more than once but under ten times. The V call is TRBV19, the J call TRBJ2-5; D is perhaps TRBD2 (6 bases). Germline V gene data show CDR1 as LNHDA and CDR2 as SQIVND (reference sequence). This CDR3 spans 17 amino acids. Trimming cost V 0 bases and J 0 bases, with 14 bases left between them. CDR3 in amino acids: CASSIEGLGRYQETQYF. DNA of the CDR3: TGTGCCAGTAGTATAGAGGGCCTAGGGAGGTACCAAGAGACCCAGTACTTC.

This clonotype was counted only a few times. V usage is TRBV10-3 and J usage is TRBJ2-7; the match to TRBD2 covers 11 bases. J lost 0 bases, V lost 10 bases, and 11 bases had no gene match. Germline values: CDR1 ENHRY, CDR2 SYGVKD. This CDR3 is 16 amino acids long. The CDR3 is CATTSGIASSSYEQYF. CDR3 bases: TGTGCCACGACTAGCGGGATCGCATCTAGCTCCTACGAGCAGTACTTC.

The chain couples TRBV5-1 to TRBJ2-7; tentatively, D is TRBD1 (5 bases). CDR3 length equals 13 residues. Trimming took off 4 bases at V and 2 bases at J, with 10 bases between the two ends. Per germline, CDR1 SGHRS and CDR2 YFSETQ. The CDR3 here is CASSDTGAYEQYF. The DNA for the CDR3 is TGCGCCAGCAGCGATACAGGAGCCTACGAGCAGTACTTC. Complete variable domain (other parts from reference TRBV5-1 and TRBJ2-7): KAGVTQTPRYLIKTRGQQVTLSCSPISGHRSVSWYQQTPGQGLQFLFEYFSETQRNKGNFPGRFSGRQFSNSRSEMNVSTLELGDSALYLCASSDTGAYEQYFGPGTRLTVT.

This clonotype was seen ten or more times. The chain links TRBV7-2 to TRBJ2-5; 11 bases are shared with TRBD1. CDR1 SGHTA and CDR2 FQGNSA come from the germline V gene. The junction had 2 bases not matched to a gene; V was cut back by 1 base and J by 4 bases. CDR3 length: 15 amino acids. Here the CDR3 reads CASSLVGTGGETQYF. In nucleotides, the CDR3 is TGTGCCAGCAGCTTAGTTGGGACAGGGGGAGAGACCCAGTACTTC.

This chain joins TRBV28 and TRBJ2-4; D is undetermined. V was shortened by 6 bases and J by 3 bases, with 15 bases between the two germline ends. The CDR3 spans 15 residues. Germline V lookup: CDR1 MDHEN, CDR2 SYDVKM. CDR3 loop: CASSRLFVGKNIQYF. CDR3 bases: TGTGCCAGCAGCCGTCTTTTCGTGGGCAAAAACATTCAGTACTTC.

This clonotype has more than one count but fewer than ten. The V call is TRBV9, the J call TRBJ2-5; 8 positions match TRBD2. Unmatched junction bases numbered 4, after V lost 1 base and J lost 2 bases. Germline V gene data show CDR1 as SGDLS and CDR2 as YYNGEE. The CDR3 loop spans 15 amino acids. In DNA, the CDR3 is TGTGCCAGCAGCGTAATCGGGACTAGACAAGAGACCCAGTACTTC. The encoded protein is CASSVIGTRQETQYF.

This clonotype was observed a few times. The chain is built from TRBV7-6 and TRBJ2-1; 9 positions agree with TRBD1. The CDR3 consists of 15 residues. Germline V gene sequence: CDR1 SGHVS, CDR2 FNYEAQ. V trimming: 3 bases; J trimming: 5 bases; junction bases outside the gene matches: 5. The CDR3 reads CASSFTWTGDNEQFF. CDR3 sequence (DNA): TGTGCCAGCAGCTTTACCTGGACAGGGGACAATGAGCAGTTCTTC.

The V and J genes are TRBV20-1 and TRBJ1-6; D remains unclear. This CDR3 has 15 residues. CDR1 and CDR2 from the germline V gene are DFQATT and SNEGSKA (reference sequence). V dropped 5 bases and J dropped 5 bases, with 16 bases sitting between them. Here the CDR3 DNA reads TGCAGTGCTCCTATGCCGGGAAACCATAATTCACCCCTCCACTTT. It yields the protein CSAPMPGNHNSPLHF.

The gene calls are TRBV20-1 and TRBJ2-5, with D unresolved. The germline gives CDR1 DFQATT, CDR2 SNEGSKA (reference sequence). Trimming left V 1 base short and J 5 bases short, with 5 bases between. This CDR3 is 11 amino acids long. As DNA, the CDR3 is TGCAGTGCTAGAGGAATTGAGACCCAGTACTTC. Protein: CSARGIETQYF.

This clonotype was seen repeatedly, ten times or more. This chain connects TRBV6-4 to TRBJ2-3; 10 bases match TRBD2. The CDR3 runs 16 residues. V lost 5 bases to trimming and J lost 3 bases; unmatched junction nucleotides: 8. The germline V gene has CDR1 MRHNA and CDR2 SNTAGT. CDR3 loop: CASSPQTSGSTDTQYF. DNA for the CDR3: TGTGCCAGCAGTCCCCAGACTAGCGGGTCGACAGATACGCAGTATTTT.

The chain couples TRBV7-2 to TRBJ2-1; D is unclear. V lost 1 base, J lost 12 bases, and 19 bases lay in between. Germline V gene data show CDR1 as SGHTA and CDR2 as FQGNSA. The CDR3 length is 15 residues. The DNA for the CDR3 is TGTGCCAGCAGCTTAGGGGTTACGACTTCTGATGGGCAGTTCTTC. It yields the protein CASSLGVTTSDGQFF.